A single sample is the source of the 12 T cell receptor beta chains below, sequenced in a study of response to subunit inactivated influenza vaccine. Using its own MiXCR run on the RT-PCR reads, TCRdb lists one record per CDR3 protein. The top ten hold 10% of the sample, which has 800,000 or so distinct CDR3 sequences, roughly 20% seen once. The starting material was PBMCs from blood, obtained 5 to 6 days after vaccination. Source of these receptors: a man between 45 and 60 years old who received an inactivated influenza vaccine.

The sample holds many counts of this clonotype. The chain has TRBV7-2 and TRBJ2-3; D possibly corresponds to TRBD2 (5 bases). The CDR3 loop spans 13 amino acids. CDR1 SGHTA and CDR2 FQGNSA come from the germline V gene. The V gene lost 3 bases and the J gene lost 5 bases, with 9 bases spanning the gap. As DNA, the CDR3 is TGTGCCAGCAGCTTCGCCCGGGGAGATACGCAGTATTTT. Its translation is CASSFARGDTQYF.

A few counts support this clonotype. The V call is TRBV24-1, the J call TRBJ2-5; unclear D gene. There are 12 residues in the CDR3. The V end lost 2 bases, the J end lost 5 bases, and 5 bases lay between the germline ends. The germline V gene has CDR1 KGHDR and CDR2 SFDVKD. As DNA, the CDR3 is TGTGCCACCAGTGATTCGAGTGAGACCCAGTACTTC. Translation: CATSDSSETQYF.

This clonotype was found many times. The CDR3 here is CSVELSYNEQFF. CDR3 sequence (DNA): TGCAGCGTAGAGCTATCCTACAATGAGCAGTTCTTC. The chain links TRBV29-1 to TRBJ2-1; D not certain. From germline, CDR1 is SQVTM and CDR2 ANQGSEA. The CDR3 spans 12 residues. V lost 6 bases and J lost 1, with 7 bases in between.

The V call is TRBV20-1, the J call TRBJ2-7; the match to TRBD2 covers 8 bases. Germline V gives CDR1 DFQATT, CDR2 SNEGSKA (reference sequence). This CDR3 is built from 16 residues. With V trimmed by 3 bases and J by 7 bases, 17 bases remained unmatched. The CDR3 sequence: CSARNREASGLREQYF. The DNA of the CDR3 is TGCAGTGCTAGGAACAGGGAGGCTAGCGGGCTTCGGGAGCAGTACTTC.

The V gene is TRBV18, the J gene TRBJ1-1, with TRBD1 as a possible D gene (5 bases). V shed 3 bases and J shed 4 bases, with 15 bases lying between them. Per germline, CDR1 KGHSH and CDR2 LQKENI. The CDR3 spans 15 residues. The chain's CDR3 is CASSPESGLITEAFF. The CDR3 bases are TGTGCCAGCTCACCGGAATCAGGGCTTATCACTGAAGCTTTCTTT.

This clonotype came up many times. The V call is TRBV6-2 or TRBV6-3, the J call TRBJ2-7, with D perhaps assigned TRBD1 or TRBD2 (5 bases each). V gave up 2 bases and J gave up 3 bases, with 8 bases separating them. This CDR3 is 13 amino acids long. Germline lookup yields CDR1 MNHEY and CDR2 SVGEGT. The CDR3 sequence: CASSYGAGYEQYF. The DNA for the CDR3 is TGTGCCAGCAGTTACGGGGCGGGCTACGAGCAGTACTTC.

A few counts support this clonotype. The chain joins TRBV7-2 to TRBJ2-1; D ambiguous. The CDR3 contains 15 residues. Germline CDR1 reads SGHTA; CDR2 reads FQGNSA. V was clipped by 1 base and J by 9 bases, with 16 bases between them. CDR3 sequence (DNA): TGTGCCAGCAGCTTAGGGTCGGGCCACGACGGTGAGCAGTTCTTC. Encoded protein: CASSLGSGHDGEQFF.

The chain employs TRBV7-9 and TRBJ1-4; TRBD1 aligns across 7 bases. Germline-derived CDR1 and CDR2 are SEHNR and FQNEAQ (reference sequence). The CDR3 loop spans 13 amino acids. V shed 7 bases and J 7 bases; nucleotides not matched to a gene: 6. The CDR3 DNA reads TGTGCCAGCACCCCCAGGGGGGCTGAAAAACTGTTTTTT. Translating it yields CASTPRGAEKLFF. The variable domain in full, completed from reference TRBV7-9 and TRBJ1-4, reads DTGVSQNPRHKITKRGQNVTFRCDPISEHNRLYWYRQTLGQGPEFLTYFQNEAQLEKSRLLSDRFSAERPKGSFSTLEIQRTEQGDSAMYLCASTPRGAEKLFFGSGTQLSVL.

This clonotype showed up just a few times. V and J are TRBV10-3 and TRBJ2-1; 9 bases fit TRBD2. Germline trimming cut 2 bases from V and 7 bases from J; bases unmatched to any gene: 3. Germline V lookup: CDR1 ENHRY, CDR2 SYGVKD. The CDR3 covers 14 residues. CDR3 coding DNA: TGTGCCATCAGTGAGCCTAGCGGGAAAAATGAGCAGTTCTTC. Encoded protein: CAISEPSGKNEQFF.

This clonotype was counted a single time. The chain combines TRBV4-2 with TRBJ2-5; 9 bases agree with TRBD1. CDR3 length equals 17 residues. Germline CDR1 and CDR2: LGHNA and YNFKEQ. J lost 5 bases, V lost 0 bases, and 10 bases had no gene match. The CDR3 is CASSQDSTGGRRETQYF. CDR3 coding DNA: TGTGCCAGCAGCCAAGATTCGACAGGGGGACGCCGGGAGACCCAGTACTTC.

CDR3 region: CASTPGRAGTDTQYF. Here the CDR3 DNA reads TGTGCCAGCACCCCAGGAAGGGCGGGGACAGATACGCAGTATTTT. The chain has TRBV7-9 and TRBJ2-3; D possibly corresponds to TRBD2 (6 bases). The CDR3 spans 15 residues. Trimming removed 7 bases from V and 3 bases from J, with 17 bases in between. Germline values: CDR1 SEHNR, CDR2 FQNEAQ (reference sequence).

The V call is TRBV6-2 or TRBV6-3, the J call TRBJ2-7; D perhaps matches TRBD2 (5 bases). Germline CDR1 and CDR2: MNHEY and SVGEGT. Deletions cut 4 bases from V and 7 bases from J, with 17 bases between. The CDR3 loop spans 14 amino acids. CDR3 bases: TGTGCCAGCAGTTCAGGACTTACGCTTGTGGAGCAGTACTTC. It codes for CASSSGLTLVEQYF.